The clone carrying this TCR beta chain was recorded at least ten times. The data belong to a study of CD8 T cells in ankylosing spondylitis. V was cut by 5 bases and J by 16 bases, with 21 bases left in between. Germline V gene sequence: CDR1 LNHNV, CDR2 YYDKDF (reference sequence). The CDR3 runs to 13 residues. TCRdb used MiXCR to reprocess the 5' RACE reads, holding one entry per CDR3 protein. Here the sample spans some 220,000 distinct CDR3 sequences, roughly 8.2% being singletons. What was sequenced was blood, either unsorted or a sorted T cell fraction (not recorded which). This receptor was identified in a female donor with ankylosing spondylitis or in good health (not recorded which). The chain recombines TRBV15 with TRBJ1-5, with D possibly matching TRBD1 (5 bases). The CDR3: CATSREVRGLLHF. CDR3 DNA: TGTGCCACCAGCCGGGAGGTGCGGGGCCTCCTACATTTT. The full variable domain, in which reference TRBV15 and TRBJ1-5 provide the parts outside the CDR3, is DAMVIQNPRYQVTQFGKPVTLSCSQTLNHNVMYWYQQKSSQAPKLLFHYYDKDFNNEADTPDNFQSRRPNTSFCFLDIRSPGLGDTAMYLCATSREVRGLLHFGDGTRLSIL.